A single TCR beta chain is shown here with its context. The germline gives CDR1 MGHRA, CDR2 YSYEKL. V was shortened by 0 bases and J by 2 bases, with 11 bases between the two germline ends. This CDR3 has 15 amino acids. The data originate from a study of blood T cells in healthy people across ages. Next came a second PCR, run for about 7 to 12 cycles, which used a sample-barcoded 5' primer along with a J-beta primer mix. A single record per CDR3 protein comes from TCRdb applying MiXCR to the 5' RACE reads. The profile shows about 970,000 distinct CDR3 sequences, 45% to 60% of them singletons. The sample comprised blood. The chain is built from TRBV4-1 and TRBJ2-7, with a weak D call TRBD1 (6 bases). This clonotype was obtained from a woman in her fifties or sixties in good health. CDR3 bases: TGCGCCAGCAGCCAAGAACAGGGAGTCGCCTACGAGCAGTACTTC. Translation gives CASSQEQGVAYEQYF.